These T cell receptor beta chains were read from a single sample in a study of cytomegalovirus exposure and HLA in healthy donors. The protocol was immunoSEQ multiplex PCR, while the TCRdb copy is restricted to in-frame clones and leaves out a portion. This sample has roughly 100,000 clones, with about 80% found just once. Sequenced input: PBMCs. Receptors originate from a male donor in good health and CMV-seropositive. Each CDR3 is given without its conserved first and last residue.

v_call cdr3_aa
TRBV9 ASSPLSYNEQF
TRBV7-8 ASSLVRQGDFNSNQPQH
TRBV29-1 SAQPRTSTDTQY
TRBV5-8 ASSRTGGLGSPLH
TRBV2 ASAGQGNTEAF
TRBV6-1 ASSEGPGGRQPQH
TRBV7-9 ASSKSTLAGGIDNEQF
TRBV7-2 ASSAAPTGSSGNTIY
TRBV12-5 ASGLDGYTGELF
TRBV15 ATSRDPHGGAEDTQY
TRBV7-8 ASSPLGRGRFTEAF
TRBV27 ASSPRGVAGGPVDGELF
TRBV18 ASRPTGAGTEAF
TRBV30 AWSPSYSSPLH
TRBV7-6 ASSLNFGQSREAF
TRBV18 ASSPGTAGQPQH
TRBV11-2 ASSTASVRTDTQY
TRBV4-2 ASSQEKGQGSGNTIY
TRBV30 AWSGGQGADYEQY
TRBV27 ASSLPPGLAATNTGELF
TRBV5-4 ASSSDRGSNTGELF
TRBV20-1 SAGEADQQY
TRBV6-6 ASSTGSLSSYEQY
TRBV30 AWSVSLGKGNYGYT
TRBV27 ASSAGKTDTQY
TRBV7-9 ASSFPGGETQY
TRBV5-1 ASSPDVTGNYGYT
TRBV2 ASRDRDYEQY
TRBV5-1 ASSLAGQGSPLH
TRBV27 ASSLSRRGEAF
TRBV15 ATSRNRGGYEQY
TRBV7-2 ASSYTGIGNQPQH
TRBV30 ASGQRHEQY
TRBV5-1 ASSSRIQGRGTEAF
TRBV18 ASSNSAGPLMNTEAF
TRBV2 ASRLDSLNEAF
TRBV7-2 ASSVGGRKTEAF
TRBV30 AWSVLGVPMRQY
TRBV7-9 ASSLGLYGELF
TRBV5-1 ASSWSPLNYEQY